Following are 30 T cell receptor beta chains from one sample sequenced in a study of OX40 agonist ivuxolimab in advanced cancers. Libraries came from the immunoSEQ multiplex PCR assay. In its TCRdb copy, this immuneACCESS table keeps in-frame sequences only and misses some clones. Where compared with another copy, unresolved V genes explain less than half of these, and the others have no known cause. The sample table contains about 48,000 clones; only one count was recorded for 85% to 95% of them. Approximately 6.3% of the sample belongs to the ten largest clones. The source was CD4+ or CD8+ T cells sorted from blood, collected in a trial of the OX40 agonist ivuxolimab. The origin of the receptors is an adult with an advanced solid tumor such as melanoma, head and neck, liver or kidney cancer.

This clone has a single count. This chain uses TRBV11-1 with TRBJ1-5; D remains ambiguous. This CDR3 spans 13 amino acids. V was cut by 2 bases and J by 6 bases, with 8 bases left in between. In germline, CDR1 is SGHAT, CDR2 FQDESV (reference sequence). CDR3 nucleotide sequence: TGTGCCAGCAGCTTAAACAGCGTTCAGCCCCAGCATTTT. It encodes CASSLNSVQPQHF.

The chain couples TRBV4-2 to TRBJ1-6; D call uncertain. Germline lookup yields CDR1 LGHNA and CDR2 YNFKEQ. The V end lost 8 bases, the J end lost 7 bases, and 15 bases lay between the germline ends. CDR3 length: 14 amino acids. DNA of the CDR3: TGTGCCAGCTGCGCGTGGGAACGGAATTCACCCCTCCACTTT. Translation gives CASCAWERNSPLHF.

V gene TRBV27 combines with J gene TRBJ2-2; D remains unclear. There are 12 residues in the CDR3. V was trimmed by 5 bases and J by 8 bases, leaving 9 bases between them. Germline V lookup: CDR1 MNHEY, CDR2 SMNVEV (reference sequence). The CDR3 protein is CASSPLEGELFF. The DNA for the CDR3 is TGTGCCAGCAGTCCGCTTGAGGGGGAGCTGTTTTTT.

The genes are TRBV27 and TRBJ1-1; D gene unclear. V lost 1 base and J lost 1, with 13 bases in between. The CDR3 extends over 16 amino acids. Per the germline V gene, CDR1 is MNHEY and CDR2 is SMNVEV (reference sequence). The CDR3 loop is CASSLFGRVGNTEAFF. CDR3 nucleotides: TGTGCCAGCAGTTTATTTGGGAGGGTAGGGAACACTGAAGCTTTCTTT.

The rearrangement uses TRBV30 and TRBJ2-5, with TRBD2 matching over 15 bases. The junction had 0 bases not matched to a gene; V was cut back by 5 bases and J by 2 bases. CDR1 is GTSNPN, CDR2 SVGIG, per germline (reference sequence). This CDR3 contains 14 residues. The CDR3 is CAWGLAGGQETQYF. CDR3 nucleotides: TGTGCCTGGGGACTAGCGGGGGGGCAAGAGACCCAGTACTTC.

V gene TRBV6-6 combines with J gene TRBJ1-6; D gene uncertain. The CDR3 spans 15 residues. Per germline, CDR1 MNHNY and CDR2 SVGAGI (reference sequence). Deletions cut 6 bases from V and 3 bases from J, with 12 bases between. The CDR3 sequence: CASRYLDIYNSPLHF. The CDR3 bases are TGTGCCAGCAGGTACCTCGACATCTATAATTCACCCCTCCACTTT.

This sequence joins TRBV23-1 and TRBJ2-6, with 8 nucleotides matching TRBD2. TRBV23-1 is treated as an ORF (open reading frame) with a function not yet certain. The CDR3 has 19 amino acids. Trimming took 3 bases from V and 1 from J; bases not matched to a gene: 11. CDR3 sequence reads: CASSHGGEIWFSGANVLTF. The DNA for the CDR3 is TGCGCCAGCAGTCACGGGGGGGAGATTTGGTTTTCTGGGGCCAACGTCCTGACTTTC.

The chain couples TRBV5-1 to TRBJ2-5, with D hard to call. Germline CDR1 reads SGHRS; CDR2 reads YFSETQ. V lost 2 bases and J 1 base, leaving 9 bases between the germline ends. The CDR3 extends over 14 amino acids. CDR3 region: CASSFAGVQETQYF. The DNA for the CDR3 is TGCGCCAGCAGCTTTGCAGGAGTCCAAGAGACCCAGTACTTC.

The rearrangement joins TRBV6-5 to TRBJ1-1; the D is unclear. Trimming shortened V by 0 bases and J by 0 bases, and 11 bases separated the two germline ends. This CDR3 is 16 amino acids long. Looked up from germline, CDR1 is MNHEY and CDR2 is SVGAGI. CDR3 sequence: CASSYSTGGMNTEAFF. Here the CDR3 DNA reads TGTGCCAGCAGTTACTCGACCGGAGGAATGAACACTGAAGCTTTCTTT.

The chain is built from TRBV5-5 and TRBJ1-1, with 8 bases lining up with TRBD1. The length of the CDR3 is 16 residues. Losses at the gene ends were 0 bases for V and 4 bases for J; bases not matched to a gene: 8. Germline CDR1 and CDR2: SGHKS and YYEKEE (reference sequence). CDR3 sequence: CASSLVFHRGFTEAFF. The DNA of the CDR3 is TGTGCCAGCAGCTTGGTGTTTCACAGGGGGTTCACTGAAGCTTTCTTT.

This chain links TRBV19 with TRBJ1-6, with D possibly TRBD1 on 6 matching bases. V was shortened by 5 bases and J by 10 bases, with 15 bases between the two germline ends. Germline CDR1 reads LNHDA; CDR2 reads SQIVND (reference sequence). This CDR3 has 14 amino acids. The CDR3 region is CASSFGGRGSPLHF. In DNA form, the CDR3 reads TGTGCCAGTAGTTTCGGGGGGCGTGGATCACCCCTCCACTTT.

The chain recombines TRBV9 with TRBJ1-2; 7 bases line up with TRBD1. V gave up 0 bases and J gave up 7 bases; unmatched junction bases: 12. The CDR3 is 16 amino acids. The germline gives CDR1 SGDLS, CDR2 YYNGEE. CDR3 nucleotide sequence: TGTGCCAGCAGCGTAGCCGTAGACAGGGAATACCCTGGCTACACCTTC. Its translation is CASSVAVDREYPGYTF.

The V call is TRBV19, the J call TRBJ2-1, with D perhaps matching TRBD1 or TRBD2 (5 bases each). The CDR3 consists of 14 residues. Trimming pared 3 bases from V and 6 bases from J, leaving 12 bases between. Germline values: CDR1 LNHDA, CDR2 SQIVND (reference sequence). This CDR3 is CASSIILGVNEQFF. The CDR3 DNA sequence: TGTGCCAGTAGTATTATTTTGGGGGTCAATGAGCAGTTCTTC.

The J gene is TRBJ2-7, the V gene TRBV10-2; possible D gene TRBD1, 6 bases. The CDR3 totals 14 residues. The V gene's germline CDR1 is WSHSY and CDR2 SAAADI. Trimming removed 2 bases from V and 2 bases from J, with 10 bases in between. In DNA form, the CDR3 reads TGCGCCAGCAGTGAGACAGGGAGTCCCTACGAGCAGTACTTC. Amino acids: CASSETGSPYEQYF.

The chain has TRBV27 and TRBJ2-5, with 8 bases fitting TRBD1. The germline gives CDR1 MNHEY, CDR2 SMNVEV (reference sequence). The CDR3 totals 16 residues. V was pared by 5 bases and J by 0 bases, with 8 bases of the junction left unmatched. The CDR3 nucleotides are TGTGCCAGCAGTCCACGACAGGGGTCCCACCAAGAGACCCAGTACTTC. Protein sequence: CASSPRQGSHQETQYF.

CDR3 sequence: CASSLEKGAPTEAFF. CDR3 nucleotides: TGTGCCAGCAGCTTAGAGAAGGGGGCGCCCACTGAAGCTTTCTTT. This chain links TRBV7-3 with TRBJ1-1; 7 positions match TRBD1. Germline CDR1 SGHTA, CDR2 FQGTGA. The CDR3 length is 15 residues. V gave up 2 bases and J gave up 4 bases; unmatched junction bases: 7.

The J gene is TRBJ2-7, the V gene TRBV28; 7 bases line up with TRBD1. The germline V gene has CDR1 MDHEN and CDR2 SYDVKM. The V segment lost 10 bases and the J segment 2 bases; nucleotides outside the gene matches: 8. The CDR3 runs 13 residues. The CDR3 nucleotides are TGTGCCACTACGGACAGGTCGACCTACGAGCAGTACGTC. Translation gives CATTDRSTYEQYV.

The chain employs TRBV28 and TRBJ1-5, with TRBD1 identical over 9 bases. After removal of 7 bases from V and 4 bases from J, the junction contained 11 bases not matched to a gene. The CDR3 runs 16 residues. Germline values: CDR1 MDHEN, CDR2 SYDVKM. CDR3 nucleotide sequence: TGTGCCAGCATTACCCCGTGGACAGGGGTTAATCAGCCCCAGCATTTT. Encoded protein: CASITPWTGVNQPQHF.

This chain uses TRBV12-5 with TRBJ2-5; D could derive from TRBD1 or TRBD2 (6 bases each). V gave up 3 bases and J gave up 3 bases, with 11 bases separating them. CDR3 size: 14 residues. Germline V lookup: CDR1 LGHNT, CDR2 FRNRAP. The CDR3 DNA reads as TGTGCTAGTGGTTTTTCGGGGGACAAAGAGACCCAGTACTTC. It codes for CASGFSGDKETQYF.

The rearrangement uses TRBV4-1 and TRBJ2-7; TRBD2 agrees at 10 bases. Germline V gives CDR1 MGHRA, CDR2 YSYEKL. The CDR3 is 15 residues long. The ends lost 4 bases at V and 0 bases at J; junction bases unmatched: 3. The CDR3 sequence is CASSPRTSGSYEQYF. DNA for the CDR3: TGCGCCAGCAGCCCCCGGACTAGCGGCTCCTACGAGCAGTACTTC.

A note on this clone: At the DNA level, this CDR3 is encoded by other sequences in the same sample as well. The gene calls are TRBV27 and TRBJ1-1; D may be TRBD1 (6 bases). CDR1 and CDR2 (germline): MNHEY, SMNVEV (reference sequence). This CDR3 is built from 14 residues. Deletions cut 4 bases from V and 4 bases from J, with 13 bases between. The CDR3 is CASSSRGDGTEAFF. The CDR3 nucleotides read TGTGCCAGCAGTTCAAGGGGGGATGGCACTGAAGCTTTCTTT.

The chain carries TRBV27 and TRBJ1-1; 8 bases agree with TRBD1. CDR1 MNHEY and CDR2 SMNVEV come from the germline V gene (reference sequence). With 5 bases clipped from V and 11 bases from J, the junction kept 7 bases outside the gene matches. The CDR3 spans 12 residues. CDR3 DNA sequence: TGTGCCAGCAGTCCTCAGGGGGCTGGGGCTTTCTTT. It yields the protein CASSPQGAGAFF.

The chain carries TRBV2 and TRBJ1-5; possible D gene TRBD1, 6 bases. V was clipped by 5 bases and J by 2 bases, with 16 bases between them. The CDR3 is 16 amino acids. CDR1 is SNHLY, CDR2 FYNNEI, per germline. In nucleotides, the CDR3 is TGTGCCAGCAGTCAGTGGGGGGGGCTGGGCAATCAGCCCCAGCATTTT. This gives the protein CASSQWGGLGNQPQHF.

J is TRBJ2-1 and V is TRBV19; D unresolved. The V end lost 1 base, the J end lost 5 bases, and 9 bases lay between the germline ends. There are 14 residues in the CDR3. The germline gives CDR1 LNHDA, CDR2 SQIVND (reference sequence). The CDR3 sequence: CASSIVGVNNEQFF. The CDR3 nucleotides are TGTGCCAGTAGTATAGTTGGGGTGAACAATGAGCAGTTCTTC.

The rearrangement links TRBV30 to TRBJ1-2; D not certain. Germline CDR1 is GTSNPN and CDR2 is SVGIG (reference sequence). Trimming removed 5 bases from V and 6 bases from J, with 10 bases in between. The CDR3 covers 11 residues. The CDR3 DNA follows: TGTGCCTGGCCTATTGGGGATGGCTACACCTTC. Translation gives CAWPIGDGYTF.

This chain connects TRBV10-2 to TRBJ1-1; 8 positions match TRBD1. The V segment lost 8 bases and the J segment 1 base; nucleotides outside the gene matches: 9. CDR3 length: 15 amino acids. Germline-derived CDR1 and CDR2 are WSHSY and SAAADI. CDR3: CASARDRNSNTEAFF. As DNA, the CDR3 is TGCGCCAGCGCTAGGGACAGGAATTCGAACACTGAAGCTTTCTTT.

The chain is built from TRBV9 and TRBJ1-2; D not resolved. Trimming removed 3 bases from V and 5 bases from J, with 11 bases in between. The germline V gene encodes CDR1 SGDLS and CDR2 YYNGEE. The CDR3 runs to 13 residues. CDR3 loop: CASSGGGFYGYTF. Here the CDR3 DNA reads TGTGCCAGCAGCGGCGGAGGCTTTTATGGCTACACCTTC.

The CDR3 nucleotides read TGTGCCAGCACCGTTGGGGAGGGCTTGCGGGGCTCTGGGGCCAACGTCCTGACTTTC. As protein: CASTVGEGLRGSGANVLTF. The chain uses TRBV7-2 and TRBJ2-6; 7 nucleotides match TRBD2. With 7 bases clipped from V and 0 bases from J, the junction kept 15 bases outside the gene matches. Germline CDR1 is SGHTA and CDR2 is FQGNSA. This CDR3 contains 19 residues. The entire variable domain, with the rest obtained from reference TRBV7-2 and TRBJ2-6, is as follows: GAGVSQSPSNKVTEKGKDVELRCDPISGHTALYWYRQSLGQGLEFLIYFQGNSAPDKSGLPSDRFSAERTGGSVSTLTIQRTQQEDSAVYLCASTVGEGLRGSGANVLTFGAGSRLTVL.

V and J are TRBV18 and TRBJ2-3; D might be TRBD1 (6 bases). The germline V gene has CDR1 KGHSH and CDR2 LQKENI. The V end lost 2 bases, the J end lost 4 bases, and 25 bases lay between the germline ends. The CDR3 length is 19 residues. The CDR3 nucleotides read TGTGCCAGCTCACCAGATACTTGGGCTGGCAGGGACACAGCAGATACGCAGTATTTT. Amino acid sequence: CASSPDTWAGRDTADTQYF.

The chain couples TRBV7-9 to TRBJ1-1; D is uncertain. Germline V gene sequence: CDR1 SEHNR, CDR2 FQNEAQ (reference sequence). The CDR3 spans 11 residues. Trimming removed 3 bases at V and 1 base at J, with 0 bases between. CDR3 residues: CASSLNTEAFF. For the CDR3, the DNA is TGTGCCAGCAGCTTGAACACTGAAGCTTTCTTT.